These 20 T cell receptor beta chains were all obtained from the same sample, sequenced in a study of blood T cell repertoires in COVID-19. Repertoires were generated with immunoSEQ multiplex PCR, while TCRdb's copy carries only in-frame clones and drops some. This table has some 700,000 clones, just under 90% appearing once. Sequenced input: peripheral blood. The receptors were gathered from a woman younger than 35 with acute or convalescent COVID-19.

V is TRBV12-3 or TRBV12-4 and J is TRBJ1-1; D not resolved. This CDR3 comprises 13 residues. Trimming took 7 bases from V and 4 from J, leaving 13 bases between them. CDR3 amino acids: CASNPQVGTEAFF. In nucleotides, the CDR3 is TGTGCCAGCAACCCCCAGGTAGGCACTGAAGCTTTCTTT.

The J gene is TRBJ1-1, the V gene TRBV5-6; the D gene is possibly TRBD1 (6 bases). The CDR3 runs 14 residues. V was pared by 4 bases and J by 6 bases, with 16 bases between. From germline, CDR1 is SGHDT and CDR2 YYEEEE. CDR3 loop: CASSAGGRGSEAFF. The DNA of the CDR3 is TGTGCCAGCAGCGCCGGGGGGCGCGGGTCTGAAGCTTTCTTT.

This chain connects TRBV5-1 to TRBJ1-2; possibly TRBD1 for D (5 bases). The V and J ends lost 4 bases and 7 bases respectively, with 14 bases between them. The germline V gene encodes CDR1 SGHRS and CDR2 YFSETQ. The CDR3 sequence is 13 residues long. Written as DNA, the CDR3 is TGCGCCAGCAGCGAACTTCTTAGGGGTGGCTACACCTTC. Its protein is CASSELLRGGYTF.

The chain recombines TRBV5-6 with TRBJ1-1, with 10 bases aligning to TRBD1. V trimming: 2 bases; J trimming: 0 bases; junction bases outside the gene matches: 4. Germline CDR1 reads SGHDT; CDR2 reads YYEEEE. The CDR3 length is 16 residues. CDR3 nucleotide sequence: TGTGCCAGCAGCTTCGACAGGGGGCTGATGAACACTGAAGCTTTCTTT. Residues: CASSFDRGLMNTEAFF.

The chain recombines TRBV6-1 with TRBJ1-2; D perhaps matches TRBD1 (5 bases). The V end was cut by 3 bases, the J end by 8 bases, with 10 bases between. The CDR3 loop spans 12 amino acids. Germline values: CDR1 MNHNS, CDR2 SASEGT. The CDR3 coding sequence is TGTGCCAGCAGTGAGGGGGGAGCCGGCTACACCTTC. Protein sequence: CASSEGGAGYTF.

The CDR3 region is CASSYAQPGGLSYEQYF. In nucleotides, the CDR3 is TGTGCCAGCAGTTATGCGCAGCCAGGGGGCCTATCCTACGAGCAGTACTTC. The J gene is TRBJ2-7, the V gene TRBV6-2 or TRBV6-3, with 8 nucleotides matching TRBD1. Trimming at V came to 3 bases and at J to 1 base, leaving 11 bases not matched to a gene. CDR1 is MNHEY and CDR2 is SVGEGT in the germline V gene. CDR3 length: 17 amino acids.

The rearrangement joins TRBV18 to TRBJ1-1; D perhaps matches TRBD1 (5 bases). Trimming removed 1 base from V and 5 bases from J, with 14 bases in between. Germline V gene data show CDR1 as KGHSH and CDR2 as LQKENI. CDR3 length equals 15 residues. CDR3 loop: CASSPLLGAWTEAFF. The CDR3 region has the DNA TGTGCCAGCTCACCACTGTTAGGGGCATGGACTGAAGCTTTCTTT.

The chain couples TRBV4-2 to TRBJ2-7; D call uncertain. Trimming cost V 0 bases and J 2 bases, with 8 bases left between them. This CDR3 has 14 amino acids. Germline V lookup: CDR1 LGHNA, CDR2 YNFKEQ. The CDR3 DNA follows: TGTGCCAGCAGCCAAGACCTCCTACCCTACGAGCAGTACTTC. The encoded protein is CASSQDLLPYEQYF.

This chain links TRBV29-1 with TRBJ1-2, with a possible D match to TRBD1 (5 bases). V lost 3 bases and J lost 1, with 9 bases in between. The CDR3 is 13 residues long. Germline V gene lookup returns CDR1 SQVTM and CDR2 ANQGSEA. CDR3 DNA: TGCAGCGTTGATCTAGGGGTTAACTATGGCTACACCTTC. It yields the protein CSVDLGVNYGYTF.

This sequence joins TRBV30 and TRBJ1-4; no clear D gene. V was clipped by 0 bases and J by 7 bases, with 6 bases between them. In germline, CDR1 is GTSNPN, CDR2 SVGIG (reference sequence). The CDR3 is 12 amino acids. The CDR3 loop reads CAWSVASEKLFF. CDR3 nucleotides: TGTGCCTGGAGTGTAGCCTCTGAAAAACTGTTTTTT.

This sequence joins TRBV5-1 and TRBJ2-7; D possibly corresponds to TRBD1 (6 bases). The CDR3 has 12 amino acids. Germline CDR1 reads SGHRS; CDR2 reads YFSETQ. The germline V and J ends were trimmed by 2 bases and 9 bases, with 12 bases remaining between them. For the CDR3, the DNA is TGCGCCAGCAGCTTTCAGGGGAAAGGGCAGTACTTC. This encodes CASSFQGKGQYF.

V and J are TRBV5-1 and TRBJ1-4, with D hard to call. Per the germline V gene, CDR1 is SGHRS and CDR2 is YFSETQ. This CDR3 has 16 residues. Trimming left V 5 bases short and J 0 bases short, with 14 bases between. The CDR3 protein is CASRPAVSTTNEKLFF. Written as DNA, the CDR3 is TGCGCCAGCAGGCCCGCAGTCTCCACAACTAATGAAAAACTGTTTTTT.

The genes are TRBV5-1 and TRBJ1-2, with a tentative D call TRBD1 (5 bases). This CDR3 is built from 16 residues. V shed 4 bases and J shed 1 base, with 17 bases lying between them. Germline V gene sequence: CDR1 SGHRS, CDR2 YFSETQ. The DNA of the CDR3 is TGCGCCAGCAGCCCACTGGGGCAGGACCTTAACTATGGCTACACCTTC. It specifies CASSPLGQDLNYGYTF.

This clone was seen a single time. The chain has TRBV10-3 and TRBJ1-2; 8 positions match TRBD1. The germline V gene encodes CDR1 ENHRY and CDR2 SYGVKD. J was trimmed by 13 bases and V by 4 bases; bases with no gene match: 11. The length of the CDR3 is 13 residues. The CDR3 DNA is TGTGCCATCAGTGGAGACAGGGGAAGCTTTAGCACCTTC. Translation: CAISGDRGSFSTF.

The J gene is TRBJ2-1, the V gene TRBV24-1; TRBD1 matches 9 bases. The germline V gene encodes CDR1 KGHDR and CDR2 SFDVKD. CDR3 length: 17 amino acids. The junction had 11 bases not matched to a gene; V was cut back by 2 bases and J by 7 bases. The CDR3 here is CATSDYPGTGYSNEQFF. The CDR3 DNA follows: TGTGCCACCAGTGATTACCCCGGGACAGGGTACTCGAATGAGCAGTTCTTC.

This chain uses TRBV29-1 with TRBJ2-1; the match to TRBD1 covers 7 bases. CDR1 and CDR2 (germline): SQVTM, ANQGSEA. The CDR3 sequence is 15 residues long. J was trimmed by 8 bases and V by 4 bases; bases with no gene match: 14. DNA for the CDR3: TGCAGCGTTGGCAGGGGGTATTCAGGGGTAGATGAGCAGTTCTTC. Protein product: CSVGRGYSGVDEQFF.

V usage is TRBV15 and J usage is TRBJ1-4, with 11 nucleotides matching TRBD1. Trimming took 5 bases from V and 12 from J; bases not matched to a gene: 8. Germline CDR1 reads LNHNV; CDR2 reads YYDKDF (reference sequence). The CDR3 extends over 14 amino acids. The CDR3 coding sequence is TGTGCCACCAGCCGTGGACAGGGGGCTCGAGAACTGTTTTTT. Protein sequence: CATSRGQGARELFF.

The chain is built from TRBV11-2 and TRBJ2-3; maybe TRBD1 (5 bases). The length of the CDR3 is 16 residues. The V and J ends lost 4 bases and 4 bases respectively, with 18 bases between them. Germline CDR1 and CDR2: SGHAT and FQNNGV. The chain's CDR3 is CASSSSLGVGPDTQYF. CDR3 nucleotide sequence: TGTGCCAGCAGCTCGTCCTTAGGGGTGGGTCCAGATACGCAGTATTTT.

This chain uses TRBV27 with TRBJ2-2; 8 bases line up with TRBD2. CDR3 length: 17 residues. Losses at the gene ends were 5 bases for V and 2 bases for J; bases not matched to a gene: 10. Germline loops: CDR1 MNHEY, CDR2 SMNVEV (reference sequence). The CDR3 DNA follows: TGTGCCAGCAGTCCCCAGCGGGGGACTATCAACACCGGGGAGCTGTTTTTT. Its translation: CASSPQRGTINTGELFF.

The chain combines TRBV5-5 with TRBJ1-4; 10 bases agree with TRBD1. V shed 4 bases and J 6 bases; nucleotides not matched to a gene: 6. The CDR3 runs to 15 residues. CDR1 is SGHKS and CDR2 is YYEKEE in the germline V gene (reference sequence). The CDR3 DNA is TGTGCCAGCAGCAAATCCGGGACAGGGGATGAAAAACTGTTTTTT. Translating it yields CASSKSGTGDEKLFF. Based on the CDR3 plus reference TRBV5-5 and TRBJ1-4, the full variable domain is DAGVTQSPTHLIKTRGQQVTLRCSPISGHKSVSWYQQVLGQGPQFIFQYYEKEERGRGNFPDRFSARQFPNYSSELNVNALLLGDSALYLCASSKSGTGDEKLFFGSGTQLSVL.